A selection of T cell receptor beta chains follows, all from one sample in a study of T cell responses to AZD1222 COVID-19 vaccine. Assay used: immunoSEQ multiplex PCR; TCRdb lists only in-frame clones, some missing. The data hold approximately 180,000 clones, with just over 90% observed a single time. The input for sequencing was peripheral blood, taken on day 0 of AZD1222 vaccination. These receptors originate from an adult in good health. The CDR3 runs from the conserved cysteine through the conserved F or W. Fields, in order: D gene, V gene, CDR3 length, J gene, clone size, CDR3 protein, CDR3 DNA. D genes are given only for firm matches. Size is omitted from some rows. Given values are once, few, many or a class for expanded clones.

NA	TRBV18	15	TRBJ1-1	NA	CASSPRAFMNTEAFF	TGTGCCAGCTCACCACGCGCCTTCATGAACACTGAAGCTTTCTTT
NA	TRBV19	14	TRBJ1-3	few	CASSIGAAGNTIYF	TGTGCCAGTAGTATTGGGGCGGCTGGAAACACCATATATTTT
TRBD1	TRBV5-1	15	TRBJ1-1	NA	CASSHGQGANTEAFF	TGCGCCAGCAGCCACGGACAGGGGGCCAACACTGAAGCTTTCTTT
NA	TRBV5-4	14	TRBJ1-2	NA	CASSPAGPNYGYTF	TGTGCCAGCAGCCCCGCCGGGCCCAACTATGGCTACACCTTC
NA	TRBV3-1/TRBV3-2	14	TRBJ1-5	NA	CASSAGRGYQPQHF	TGTGCCAGCAGCGCTGGCAGGGGCTATCAGCCCCAGCATTTT
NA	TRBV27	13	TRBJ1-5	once	CASSPRGNQPQHF	TGTGCCAGCAGTCCGAGGGGAAATCAGCCCCAGCATTTT
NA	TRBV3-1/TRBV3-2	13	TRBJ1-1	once	CASTNNYNTEAFF	TGTGCCAGCACCAATAATTACAACACTGAAGCTTTCTTT
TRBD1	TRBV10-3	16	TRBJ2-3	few	CAISESRGLGTDTQYF	TGTGCCATCAGTGAGTCCAGGGGGCTTGGCACAGATACGCAGTATTTT
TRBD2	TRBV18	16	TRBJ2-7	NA	CASSPYRTSGNYEQYF	TGTGCCAGCTCCCCATATAGGACTAGCGGGAACTACGAGCAGTACTTC
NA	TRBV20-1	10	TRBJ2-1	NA	CSAPRGEQFF	TGCAGTGCCCCCCGGGGTGAGCAGTTCTTC
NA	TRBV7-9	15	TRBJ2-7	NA	CASSFNRDSAYEQYF	TGTGCCAGCAGCTTCAATCGGGACTCTGCCTACGAGCAGTACTTC
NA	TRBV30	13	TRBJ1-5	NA	CAWSGGGNQPQHF	TGTGCCTGGAGTGGGGGCGGAAATCAGCCCCAGCATTTT
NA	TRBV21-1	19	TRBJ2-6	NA	CASSKKGAGGPTGANVLTF	TGTGCCAGCAGCAAAAAGGGAGCGGGAGGGCCGACTGGGGCCAACGTCCTGACTTTC
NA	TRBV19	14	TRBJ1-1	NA	CASSNGGGSTEAFF	TGTGCCAGTAGTAACGGGGGAGGGAGCACTGAAGCTTTCTTT
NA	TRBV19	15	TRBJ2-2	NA	CASSTAGGRSGELFF	TGTGCCAGTAGTACGGCAGGGGGGCGCAGCGGGGAGCTGTTTTTT
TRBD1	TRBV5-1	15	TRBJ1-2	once	CASSSDEGAGYGYTF	TGCGCCAGCAGCTCTGACGAGGGGGCGGGCTATGGCTACACCTTC
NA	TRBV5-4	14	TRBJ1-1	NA	CASSPTAMNTEAFF	TGTGCCAGCAGCCCGACAGCCATGAACACTGAAGCTTTCTTT
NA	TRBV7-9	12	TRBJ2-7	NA	CASSKLSYEQYF	TGTGCCAGCAGCAAACTCTCCTACGAGCAGTACTTC
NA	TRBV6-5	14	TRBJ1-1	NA	CASSYPGASTEAFF	TGTGCCAGCAGTTACCCGGGGGCGAGTACTGAAGCTTTCTTT
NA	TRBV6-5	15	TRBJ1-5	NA	CASSYRWEGRQPQHF	TGTGCCAGCAGTTACCGTTGGGAGGGGAGACAGCCCCAGCATTTT
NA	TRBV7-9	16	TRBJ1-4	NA	CASSPMGRTTNEKLFF	TGTGCCAGCAGCCCTATGGGACGGACAACTAATGAAAAACTGTTTTTT
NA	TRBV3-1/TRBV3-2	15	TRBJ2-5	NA	CASSLGGPRQETQYF	TGTGCCAGCAGCCTAGGAGGTCCCCGCCAAGAGACCCAGTACTTC
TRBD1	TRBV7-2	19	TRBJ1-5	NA	CASSLASGTGAYSNQPQHF	TGTGCCAGCAGCTTAGCGTCCGGGACAGGGGCCTATAGCAATCAGCCCCAGCATTTT
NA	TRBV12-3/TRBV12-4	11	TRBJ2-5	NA	CASSFRETQYF	TGTGCCAGCAGTTTTCGAGAGACCCAGTACTTC
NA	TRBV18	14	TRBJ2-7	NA	CASSPVSGTHEQYF	TGTGCCAGCTCACCCGTATCCGGGACCCACGAGCAGTACTTC
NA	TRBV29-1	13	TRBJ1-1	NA	CSAQGHLNTEAFF	TGCAGCGCCCAGGGACACTTGAACACTGAAGCTTTCTTT
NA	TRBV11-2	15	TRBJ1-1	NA	CASSLSGHYSTEAFF	TGTGCCAGCAGCTTATCCGGCCACTACAGCACTGAAGCTTTCTTT
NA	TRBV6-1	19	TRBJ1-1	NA	CASSELGQPTFLTLTEAFF	TGTGCCAGCAGTGAATTGGGACAACCAACTTTCCTAACTCTCACTGAAGCTTTCTTT
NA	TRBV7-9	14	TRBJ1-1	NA	CASSLVRGEVEAFF	TGTGCCAGCAGCTTAGTCCGGGGAGAGGTTGAAGCTTTCTTT
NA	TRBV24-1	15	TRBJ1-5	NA	CATSEGSYSNQPQHF	TGTGCCACCAGCGAGGGGTCCTATAGCAATCAGCCCCAGCATTTT
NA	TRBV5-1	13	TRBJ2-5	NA	CASSLNGQETQYF	TGCGCCAGCAGCTTGAATGGGCAAGAGACCCAGTACTTC
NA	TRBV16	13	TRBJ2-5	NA	CASSLRERETQYF	TGTGCCAGCAGCCTCAGGGAGCGGGAGACCCAGTACTTC
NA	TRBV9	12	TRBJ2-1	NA	CASSDRDIEQFF	TGTGCCAGCAGCGACAGGGACATTGAGCAGTTCTTC
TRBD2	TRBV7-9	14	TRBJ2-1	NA	CASTTGTSYNEQFF	TGTGCCAGTACAACCGGGACTAGTTACAATGAGCAGTTCTTC
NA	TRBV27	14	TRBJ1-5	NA	CASSLGKGGQPQHF	TGTGCCAGCAGTTTAGGGAAGGGGGGTCAGCCCCAGCATTTT
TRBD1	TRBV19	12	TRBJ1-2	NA	CASRALQGGYTF	TGTGCCAGTAGGGCTCTACAGGGGGGCTACACCTTC
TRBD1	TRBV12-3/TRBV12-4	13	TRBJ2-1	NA	CASSLGQNNEQFF	TGTGCCAGCAGTTTGGGACAGAACAATGAGCAGTTCTTC
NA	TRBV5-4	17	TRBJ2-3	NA	CASSSQSVAARGDTQYF	TGTGCCAGCAGCTCCCAGAGCGTGGCGGCCCGGGGAGATACGCAGTATTTT
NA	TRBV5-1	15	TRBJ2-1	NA	CASSRTAGSYNEQFF	TGCGCCAGCAGCCGGACGGCGGGCTCCTACAATGAGCAGTTCTTC
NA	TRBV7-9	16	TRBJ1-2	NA	CASSLEDKDINYGYTF	TGTGCCAGCAGCTTAGAGGATAAGGATATTAACTATGGCTACACCTTC
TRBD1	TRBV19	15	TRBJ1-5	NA	CASTQGQTIGQPQHF	TGTGCCAGTACTCAGGGACAGACGATCGGTCAGCCCCAGCATTTT
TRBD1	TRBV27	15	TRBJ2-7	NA	CASSLLGQGSYEQYF	TGTGCCAGCAGTTTATTGGGACAGGGGTCCTACGAGCAGTACTTC
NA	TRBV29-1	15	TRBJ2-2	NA	CSVEVSEGSIGELFF	TGCAGCGTTGAAGTTAGTGAAGGCTCTATCGGGGAGCTGTTTTTT
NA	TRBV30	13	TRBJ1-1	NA	CAWSYRTDTEAFF	TGTGCCTGGAGTTACCGGACGGACACTGAAGCTTTCTTT
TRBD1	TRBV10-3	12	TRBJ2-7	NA	CAISPGQGEQYF	TGTGCCATCAGTCCCGGACAGGGGGAGCAGTACTTC
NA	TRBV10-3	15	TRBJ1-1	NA	CAISEGPRVSTEAFF	TGTGCCATCAGTGAGGGCCCCAGGGTGTCCACTGAAGCTTTCTTT
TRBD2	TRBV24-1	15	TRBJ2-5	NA	CATSDFRGLEETQYF	TGTGCCACCAGTGATTTCCGGGGACTAGAAGAGACCCAGTACTTC
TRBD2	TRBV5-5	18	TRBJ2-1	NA	CASSLEGLSGRAHNEQFF	TGTGCCAGCAGCTTGGAAGGTTTGAGCGGGAGGGCACACAATGAGCAGTTCTTC
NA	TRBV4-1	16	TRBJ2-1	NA	CASSHNPSSSYNEQFF	TGCGCCAGCAGCCACAATCCGTCCTCTTCCTACAATGAGCAGTTCTTC
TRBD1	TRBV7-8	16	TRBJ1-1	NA	CASSLVTGAMNTEAFF	TGTGCCAGCAGCTTAGTCACAGGGGCTATGAACACTGAAGCTTTCTTT
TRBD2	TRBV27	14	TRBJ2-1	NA	CASKASGTYNEQFF	TGTGCCAGCAAGGCTAGCGGGACCTACAATGAGCAGTTCTTC
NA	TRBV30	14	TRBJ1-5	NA	CAWSREASNQPQHF	TGTGCCTGGAGTCGGGAAGCTAGCAATCAGCCCCAGCATTTT
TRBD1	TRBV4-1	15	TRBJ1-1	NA	CASSQGQGLNTEAFF	TGCGCCAGCAGCCAAGGACAGGGACTCAACACTGAAGCTTTCTTT
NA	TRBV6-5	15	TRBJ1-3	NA	CASTNGVRPGNTIYF	TGTGCCAGCACCAACGGGGTTCGCCCTGGAAACACCATATATTTT
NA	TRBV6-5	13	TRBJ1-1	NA	CASTTGRWTEAFF	TGTGCCAGCACTACTGGACGGTGGACTGAAGCTTTCTTT
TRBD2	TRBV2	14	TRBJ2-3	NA	CASSGTSDTDTQYF	TGTGCCAGCAGCGGGACTAGCGACACAGATACGCAGTATTTT
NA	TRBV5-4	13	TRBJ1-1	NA	CASGEGWNTEAFF	TGTGCCAGTGGGGAGGGGTGGAACACTGAAGCTTTCTTT